This T cell receptor beta chain is from a study of shared clonotypes between healthy human individuals. In the study overall: Donors had three CD4 naive, three CD4 memory, two CD8 naive and one CD8 memory plate apiece.

Study observations and caveats: Among non-shared clonotypes, generation probabilities were lower than among those shared by all four donors.

As to this clone: The antigen is unknown.

The naive CD8 population came from CD45RO-negative cells selected for CCR7, without terminally differentiated effector memory CD45RA+ cells. Researchers divided each subset's genomic DNA evenly across several immunoSEQ plates. TCRdb keeps only in-frame clones here, not all; method: immunoSEQ multiplex PCR. The sample has around 610,000 clones; 90% to 97% are singletons. The CDR3 spans 16 residues. The germline V and J ends were trimmed by 2 bases and 2 bases, with 12 bases remaining between them. The germline CDR1 and CDR2 sequences are SGHAT and FQDESV (reference sequence). The rearrangement links TRBV11-1 to TRBJ2-2; possibly TRBD2 for D (5 bases). The sequencing input was naive CD8+ T cells sorted from blood. The TCR comes from a woman aged 30 to 39 in good health. The CDR3 loop reads CASSLRRQINTGELFF. CDR3 DNA sequence: TGTGCCAGCAGCTTACGGAGGCAGATTAACACCGGGGAGCTGTTTTTT.